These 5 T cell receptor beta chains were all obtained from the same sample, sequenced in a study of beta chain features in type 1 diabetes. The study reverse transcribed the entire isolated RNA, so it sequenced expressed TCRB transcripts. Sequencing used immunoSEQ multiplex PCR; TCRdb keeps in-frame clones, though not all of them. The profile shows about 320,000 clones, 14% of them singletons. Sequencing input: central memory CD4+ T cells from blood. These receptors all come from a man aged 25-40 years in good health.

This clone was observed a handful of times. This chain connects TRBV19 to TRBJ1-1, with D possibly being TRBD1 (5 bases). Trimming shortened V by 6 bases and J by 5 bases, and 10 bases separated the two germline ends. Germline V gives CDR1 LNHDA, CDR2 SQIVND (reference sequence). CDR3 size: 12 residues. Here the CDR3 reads CASRSGGTEAFF. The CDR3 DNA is TGTGCCAGTAGGTCCGGGGGTACTGAAGCTTTCTTT.

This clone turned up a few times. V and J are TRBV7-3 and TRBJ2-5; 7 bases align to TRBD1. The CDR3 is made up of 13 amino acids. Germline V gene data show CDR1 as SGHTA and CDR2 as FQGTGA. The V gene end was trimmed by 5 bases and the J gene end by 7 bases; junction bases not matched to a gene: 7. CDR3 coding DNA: TGTGCCAGCAGCGCCGACAGGGACGGGACCCAGTACTTC. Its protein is CASSADRDGTQYF.

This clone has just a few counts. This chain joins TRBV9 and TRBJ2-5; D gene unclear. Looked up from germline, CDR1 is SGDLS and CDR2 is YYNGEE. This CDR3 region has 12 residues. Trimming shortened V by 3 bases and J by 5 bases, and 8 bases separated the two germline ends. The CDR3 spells CASSGRRETQYF. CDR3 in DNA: TGTGCCAGCAGCGGCAGACGCGAGACCCAGTACTTC.

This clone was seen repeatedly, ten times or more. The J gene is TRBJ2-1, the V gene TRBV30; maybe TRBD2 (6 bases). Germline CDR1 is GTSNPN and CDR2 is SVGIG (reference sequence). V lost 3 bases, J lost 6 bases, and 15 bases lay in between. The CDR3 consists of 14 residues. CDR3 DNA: TGTGCCTGGAGCACGGGACTGGGGGGCAATGAGCAGTTCTTC. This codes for CAWSTGLGGNEQFF. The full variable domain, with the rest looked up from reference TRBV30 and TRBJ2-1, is SQTIHQWPATLVQPVGSPLSLECTVEGTSNPNLYWYRQAAGRGLQLLFYSVGIGQISSEVPQNLSASRPQDRQFILSSKKLLLSDSGFYLCAWSTGLGGNEQFFGPGTRLTVL.

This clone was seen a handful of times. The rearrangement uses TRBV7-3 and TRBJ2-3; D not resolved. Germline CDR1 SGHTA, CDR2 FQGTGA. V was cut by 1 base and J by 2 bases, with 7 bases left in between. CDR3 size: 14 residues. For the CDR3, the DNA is TGTGCCAGCAGCTTAAACGCGCTCACAGATACGCAGTATTTT. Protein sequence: CASSLNALTDTQYF. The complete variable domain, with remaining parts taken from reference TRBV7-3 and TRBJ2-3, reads GAGVSQTPSNKVTEKGKYVELRCDPISGHTALYWYRQSLGQGPEFLIYFQGTGAADDSGLPNDRFFAVRPEGSVSTLKIQRTERGDSAVYLCASSLNALTDTQYFGPGTRLTVL.